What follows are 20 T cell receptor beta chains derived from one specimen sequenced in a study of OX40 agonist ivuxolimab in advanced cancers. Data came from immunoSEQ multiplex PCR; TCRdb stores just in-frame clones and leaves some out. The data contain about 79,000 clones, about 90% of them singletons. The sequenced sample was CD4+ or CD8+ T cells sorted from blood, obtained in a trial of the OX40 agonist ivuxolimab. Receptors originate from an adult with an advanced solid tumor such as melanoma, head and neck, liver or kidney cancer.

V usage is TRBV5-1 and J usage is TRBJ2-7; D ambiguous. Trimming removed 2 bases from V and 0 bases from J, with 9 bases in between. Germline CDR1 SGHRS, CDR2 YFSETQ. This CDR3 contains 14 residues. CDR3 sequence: CASSFGPSSYEQYF. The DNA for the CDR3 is TGCGCCAGCAGCTTTGGGCCGAGCTCCTACGAGCAGTACTTC. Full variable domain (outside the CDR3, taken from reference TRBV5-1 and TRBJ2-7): KAGVTQTPRYLIKTRGQQVTLSCSPISGHRSVSWYQQTPGQGLQFLFEYFSETQRNKGNFPGRFSGRQFSNSRSEMNVSTLELGDSALYLCASSFGPSSYEQYFGPGTRLTVT.

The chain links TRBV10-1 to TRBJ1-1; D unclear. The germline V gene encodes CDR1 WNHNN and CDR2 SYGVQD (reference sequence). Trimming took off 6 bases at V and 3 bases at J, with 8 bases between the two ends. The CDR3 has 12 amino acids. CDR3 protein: CASRDFDTEAFF. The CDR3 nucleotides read TGCGCCAGCAGGGATTTCGACACTGAAGCTTTCTTT.

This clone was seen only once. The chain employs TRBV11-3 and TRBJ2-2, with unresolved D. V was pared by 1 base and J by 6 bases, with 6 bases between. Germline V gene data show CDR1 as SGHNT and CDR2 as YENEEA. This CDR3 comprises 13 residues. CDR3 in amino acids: CASSLVFSGELFF. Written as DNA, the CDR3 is TGTGCCAGCAGCTTAGTGTTTTCCGGGGAGCTGTTTTTT.

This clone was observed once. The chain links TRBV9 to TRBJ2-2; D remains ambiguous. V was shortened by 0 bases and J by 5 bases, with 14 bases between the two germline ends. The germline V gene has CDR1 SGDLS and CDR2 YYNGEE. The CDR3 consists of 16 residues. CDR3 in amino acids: CASSVDLNKRTGELFF. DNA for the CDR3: TGTGCCAGCAGCGTAGACCTTAACAAGAGGACCGGGGAGCTGTTTTTT.

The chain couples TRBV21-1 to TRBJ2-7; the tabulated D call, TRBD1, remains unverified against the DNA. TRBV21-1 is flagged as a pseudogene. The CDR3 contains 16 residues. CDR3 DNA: TGTGCCAGCAGAAAAATCTCGGGACAGGGTCCCTACGAGCAGTACTTC. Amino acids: CASRKISGQGPYEQYF.

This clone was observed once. The CDR3 region is CASSQGRFTDTQYF. The CDR3 DNA is TGTGCCAGCAGCCAAGGCAGGTTCACAGATACGCAGTATTTT. This chain uses TRBV27 with TRBJ2-3; no reliable D call. This CDR3 spans 14 amino acids. CDR1 and CDR2 (germline): MNHEY, SMNVEV (reference sequence). V dropped 6 bases and J dropped 2 bases, with 12 bases sitting between them.

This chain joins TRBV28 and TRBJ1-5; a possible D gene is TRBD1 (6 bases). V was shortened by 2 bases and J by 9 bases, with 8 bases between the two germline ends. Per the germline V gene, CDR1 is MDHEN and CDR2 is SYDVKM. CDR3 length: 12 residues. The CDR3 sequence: CASSLQGTPQHF. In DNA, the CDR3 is TGTGCCAGCAGTTTACAGGGGACGCCCCAGCATTTT.

The CDR3 reads CASSPSKQGETEAFF. CDR3 DNA: TGTGCCAGCTCACCATCGAAGCAGGGTGAAACTGAAGCTTTCTTT. This rearrangement joins TRBV18 to TRBJ1-1; a possible D gene is TRBD1 (5 bases). The CDR3 covers 15 residues. From germline, CDR1 is KGHSH and CDR2 LQKENI. The V and J ends lost 2 bases and 5 bases respectively, with 15 bases between them.

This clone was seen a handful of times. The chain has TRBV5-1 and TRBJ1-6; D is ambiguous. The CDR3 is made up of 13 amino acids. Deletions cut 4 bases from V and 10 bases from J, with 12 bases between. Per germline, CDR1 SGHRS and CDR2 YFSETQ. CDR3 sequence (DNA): TGCGCCAGCAGCCTCGAGACGGGGTCACCCCTCCACTTT. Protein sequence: CASSLETGSPLHF.

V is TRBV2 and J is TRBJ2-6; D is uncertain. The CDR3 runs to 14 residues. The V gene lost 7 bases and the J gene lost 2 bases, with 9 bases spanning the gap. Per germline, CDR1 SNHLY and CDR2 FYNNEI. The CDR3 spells CASKAGTGANVLTF. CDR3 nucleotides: TGTGCCAGCAAAGCAGGAACTGGGGCCAACGTCCTGACTTTC. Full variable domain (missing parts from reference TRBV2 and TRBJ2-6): EPEVTQTPSHQVTQMGQEVILRCVPISNHLYFYWYRQILGQKVEFLVSFYNNEISEKSEIFDDQFSVERPDGSNFTLKIRSTKLEDSAMYFCASKAGTGANVLTFGAGSRLTVL.

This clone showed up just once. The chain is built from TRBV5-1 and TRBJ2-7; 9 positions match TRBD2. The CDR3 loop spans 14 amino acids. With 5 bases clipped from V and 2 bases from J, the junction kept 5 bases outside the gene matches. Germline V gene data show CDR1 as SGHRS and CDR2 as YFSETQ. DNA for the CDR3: TGCGCCAGCAGAGTATTAGCGGGAGCCTACGAGCAGTACTTC. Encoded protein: CASRVLAGAYEQYF.

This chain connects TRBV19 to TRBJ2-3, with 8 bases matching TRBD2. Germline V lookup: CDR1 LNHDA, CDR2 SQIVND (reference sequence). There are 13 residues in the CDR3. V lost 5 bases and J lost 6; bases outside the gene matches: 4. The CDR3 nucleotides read TGTGCCAGTAGTTCCCGGGGGGGGGATACGCAGTATTTT. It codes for CASSSRGGDTQYF.

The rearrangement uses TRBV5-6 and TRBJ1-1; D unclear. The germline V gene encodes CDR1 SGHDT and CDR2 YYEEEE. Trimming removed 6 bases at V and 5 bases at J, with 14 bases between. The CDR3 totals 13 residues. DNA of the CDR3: TGTGCCAGCACCTGGACGGAGCAAACTGAAGCTTTCTTT. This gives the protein CASTWTEQTEAFF. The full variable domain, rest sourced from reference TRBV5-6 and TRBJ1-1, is DAGVTQSPTHLIKTRGQQVTLRCSPKSGHDTVSWYQQALGQGPQFIFQYYEEEERQRGNFPDRFSGHQFPNYSSELNVNALLLGDSALYLCASTWTEQTEAFFGQGTRLTVV.

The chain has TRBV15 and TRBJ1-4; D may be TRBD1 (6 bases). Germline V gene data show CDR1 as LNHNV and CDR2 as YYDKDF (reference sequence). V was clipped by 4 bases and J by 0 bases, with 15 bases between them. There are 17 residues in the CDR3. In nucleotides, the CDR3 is TGTGCCACCAGCATTGGGTCAGGGGCACCAACTAATGAAAAACTGTTTTTT. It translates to CATSIGSGAPTNEKLFF.

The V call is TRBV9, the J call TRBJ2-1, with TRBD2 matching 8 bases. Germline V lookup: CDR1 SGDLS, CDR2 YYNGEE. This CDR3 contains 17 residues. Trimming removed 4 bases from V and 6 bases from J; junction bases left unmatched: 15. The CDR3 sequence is CASSPPPGTRLSNEQFF. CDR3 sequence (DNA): TGTGCCAGCAGCCCCCCCCCGGGGACTAGATTATCCAATGAGCAGTTCTTC.

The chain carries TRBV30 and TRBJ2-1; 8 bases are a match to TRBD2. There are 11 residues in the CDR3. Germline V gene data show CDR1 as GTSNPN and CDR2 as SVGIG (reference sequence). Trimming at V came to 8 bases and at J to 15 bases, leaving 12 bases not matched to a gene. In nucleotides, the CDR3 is TGTGCCCACTCAGGCCAGCGGGAGATGTTCTTC. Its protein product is CAHSGQREMFF.

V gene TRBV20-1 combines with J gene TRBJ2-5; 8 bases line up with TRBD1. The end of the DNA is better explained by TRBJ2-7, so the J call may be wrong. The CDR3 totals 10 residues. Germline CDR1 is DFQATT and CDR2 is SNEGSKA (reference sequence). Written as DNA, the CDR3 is TGCAGTGCGGACAGGGTCGAGCAGTACTTC. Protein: CSADRVEQYF.

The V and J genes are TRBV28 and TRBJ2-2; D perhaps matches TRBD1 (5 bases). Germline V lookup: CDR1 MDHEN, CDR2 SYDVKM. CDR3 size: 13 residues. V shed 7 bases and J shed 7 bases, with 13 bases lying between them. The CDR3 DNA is TGTGCCAGCACCTGGGGCGAGAGCGGGGAGCTGTTTTTT. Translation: CASTWGESGELFF.

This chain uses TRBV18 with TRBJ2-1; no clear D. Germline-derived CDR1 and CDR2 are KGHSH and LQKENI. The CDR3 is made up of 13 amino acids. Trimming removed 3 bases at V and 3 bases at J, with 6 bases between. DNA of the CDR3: TGTGCCAGCTCACCCCCCTACTACAATGAGCAGTTCTTC. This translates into CASSPPYYNEQFF.

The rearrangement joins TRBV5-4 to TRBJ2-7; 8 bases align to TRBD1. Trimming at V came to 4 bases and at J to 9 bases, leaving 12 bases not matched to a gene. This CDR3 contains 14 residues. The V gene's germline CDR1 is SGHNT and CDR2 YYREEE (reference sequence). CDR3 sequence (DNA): TGTGCCAGCAGCCGGGGACAGGAGTCCTCGGGGCAGTACTTC. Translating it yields CASSRGQESSGQYF.